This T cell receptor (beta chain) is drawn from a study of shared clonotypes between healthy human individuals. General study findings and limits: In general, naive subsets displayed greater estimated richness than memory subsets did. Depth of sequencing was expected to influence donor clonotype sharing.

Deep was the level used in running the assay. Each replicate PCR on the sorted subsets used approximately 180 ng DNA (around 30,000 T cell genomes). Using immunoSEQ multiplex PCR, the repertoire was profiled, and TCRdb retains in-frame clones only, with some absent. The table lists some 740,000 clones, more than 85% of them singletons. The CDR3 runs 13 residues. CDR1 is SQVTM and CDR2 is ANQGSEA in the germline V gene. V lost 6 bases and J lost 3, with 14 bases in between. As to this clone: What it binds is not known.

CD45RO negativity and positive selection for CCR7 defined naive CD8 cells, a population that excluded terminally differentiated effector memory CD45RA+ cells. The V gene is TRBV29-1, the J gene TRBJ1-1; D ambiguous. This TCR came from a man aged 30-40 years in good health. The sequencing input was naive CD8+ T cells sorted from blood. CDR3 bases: TGCAGCGTACTGACGGGAACTGACACTGAAGCTTTCTTT. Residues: CSVLTGTDTEAFF.